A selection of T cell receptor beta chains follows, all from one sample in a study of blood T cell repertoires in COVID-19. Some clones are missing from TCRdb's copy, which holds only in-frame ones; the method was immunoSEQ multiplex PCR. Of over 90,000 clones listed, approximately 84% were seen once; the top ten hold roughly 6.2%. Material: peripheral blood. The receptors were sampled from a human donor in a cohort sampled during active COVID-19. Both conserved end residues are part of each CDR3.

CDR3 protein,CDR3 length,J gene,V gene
CASSTGQGAINEQFF,15,TRBJ2-1,TRBV6-5
CASSSLPGEGYGYTF,15,TRBJ1-2,TRBV28
CASSWNRDRGPNTEAFF,17,TRBJ1-1,TRBV5-4
CASQSGQTPSTDTQYF,16,TRBJ2-3,TRBV19
CASSRSLTASGLNEQFF,17,TRBJ2-1,TRBV4-1
CATSRSNDEQFF,12,TRBJ2-1,TRBV15
CASSLVQTSNQPQHF,15,TRBJ1-5,TRBV28
CASSDRGRFSNQPQHF,16,TRBJ1-5,TRBV2
CASSGPRDRDNEKLFF,16,TRBJ1-4,TRBV25-1
CASSRQGQGAGWGNQPQHF,19,TRBJ1-5,TRBV19
CASSPFTSGSEGTQYF,16,TRBJ2-5,TRBV18
CASSVVAGVINTQYF,15,TRBJ2-3,TRBV4-1
CASSEENPQLQWEQFF,16,TRBJ2-1,TRBV2
CSVVGLVAYEQYF,13,TRBJ2-7,TRBV29-1
CASSQDRVGDTQYF,14,TRBJ2-3,TRBV4-2
CASSGGSRGDTQYF,14,TRBJ2-3,TRBV5-1
CASSVSGRGPDTQYF,15,TRBJ2-3,TRBV9
CASSLVLAGVREQFF,15,TRBJ2-1,TRBV5-1
CASRPSLTGITEAFF,15,TRBJ1-1,TRBV6-5
CASSFGTGGSYNEQFF,16,TRBJ2-1,TRBV7-6
CATSDSREGFVEKLFF,16,TRBJ1-4,TRBV24-1
CASSLAEGLGENEQFF,16,TRBJ2-1,TRBV5-1
CASSARGQGGAGELFF,16,TRBJ2-2,TRBV19
CASSPTPQGEGYTF,14,TRBJ1-2,TRBV28
CASSSQSSGTSNLRYF,16,TRBJ2-7,TRBV5-1
CASSATTGTSGGETQYF,17,TRBJ2-5,TRBV9
CASSGPGTSANNEQFF,16,TRBJ2-1,TRBV7-9
CASSLGQQRSNYGYTF,16,TRBJ1-2,TRBV5-1
CATSDLGGTSTDTQYF,16,TRBJ2-3,TRBV24-1
CASGQGQTYEQYF,13,TRBJ2-7,TRBV9
CASSLLYLAGGGSEQYF,17,TRBJ2-7,TRBV5-4
CASSQGPGGGPQETQYF,17,TRBJ2-5,TRBV3-1/TRBV3-2
CASSGGVAGSQTQYF,15,TRBJ2-5,TRBV2
CASSQDRGLAFF,12,TRBJ1-1,TRBV7-3
CASSPPSATYEQYF,14,TRBJ2-7,TRBV18
CASSIGLDGGRLEFF,15,TRBJ2-1,TRBV19
CAWSANSNEKLFF,13,TRBJ1-4,TRBV30
CASSLTPNRADTQYF,15,TRBJ2-3,TRBV7-3
CASSFSLNTEAFF,13,TRBJ1-1,TRBV11-2
CASSYPSGTGLDGYTF,16,TRBJ1-2,TRBV6-5
CASSSGLAEPGEQYF,15,TRBJ2-7,TRBV7-9
CASSPTGWSSYNEQFF,16,TRBJ2-1,TRBV28
CASSLDRGRGYTF,13,TRBJ1-2,TRBV7-2
CSAEAWGTGPLEQYF,15,TRBJ2-7,TRBV29-1
CASSVKGGETQYF,13,TRBJ2-5,TRBV11-2
CATSPGYTDTQYF,13,TRBJ2-3,TRBV24-1